The 25 T cell receptor beta chains in this list originate from one sample, sequenced in a study of PD-L1 blockade in urothelial cancer. Only in-frame clones appear in the TCRdb table, and some are missing; sequencing was by immunoSEQ multiplex PCR. The repertoire holds 50,000 or so clones, with approximately 84% as singletons. The sequencing here drew on PBMCs, taken around atezolizumab (anti-PD-L1) treatment. These receptors all stem from a man aged 35 to 55 with urothelial cancer.

In its sample, this clone was seen a few times. V usage is TRBV4-1 and J usage is TRBJ1-3; D remains ambiguous. This CDR3 is 13 amino acids long. From germline, CDR1 is MGHRA and CDR2 YSYEKL. Trimming took off 0 bases at V and 5 bases at J, with 5 bases between the two ends. The CDR3 DNA sequence: TGCGCCAGCAGCCAAGAGAGAAGAAACACCATATATTTT. Protein sequence: CASSQERRNTIYF.

The chain has TRBV28 and TRBJ2-5; the D gene is possibly TRBD2 (6 bases). Germline V lookup: CDR1 MDHEN, CDR2 SYDVKM. The germline V and J ends were trimmed by 5 bases and 3 bases, with 28 bases remaining between them. The CDR3 extends over 19 amino acids. CDR3 amino acids: CASSPEGIDGTGVKETQYF. The CDR3 DNA is TGTGCCAGCAGTCCGGAGGGGATCGATGGGACTGGGGTTAAAGAGACCCAGTACTTC.

V gene TRBV4-1 combines with J gene TRBJ2-7, with a tentative D call TRBD1 (8 bases). Germline CDR1 reads MGHRA; CDR2 reads YSYEKL. The CDR3 is made up of 15 amino acids. The V gene lost 3 bases and the J gene lost 2 bases, with 14 bases spanning the gap. The CDR3 here is CASSQRQGTTYEQYF. In DNA form, the CDR3 reads TGCGCCAGCAGCCAGAGACAGGGGACTACCTACGAGCAGTACTTC.

DNA for the CDR3: TGTGCCAGCAGCCGGGACAGGGGGCGCGGGTTGAACACTGAAGCTTTCTTT. Translation gives CASSRDRGRGLNTEAFF. V and J are TRBV13 and TRBJ1-1, with 12 bases aligning to TRBD1. The CDR3 is 17 residues long. Trimming removed 5 bases from V and 0 bases from J; junction bases left unmatched: 7. Germline CDR1 and CDR2: PRHDT and FYEKMQ (reference sequence).

The chain joins TRBV6-6 to TRBJ2-3; D might be TRBD1 (5 bases). V lost 6 bases, J lost 4 bases, and 17 bases lay in between. Germline V gene sequence: CDR1 MNHNY, CDR2 SVGAGI (reference sequence). The CDR3 is 15 residues long. CDR3 residues: CASRPPWGPADTQYF. The DNA for the CDR3 is TGTGCCAGCAGGCCCCCCTGGGGCCCCGCAGATACGCAGTATTTT.

This clone was seen a handful of times. This chain joins TRBV6-5 and TRBJ1-4, with a possible D match to TRBD1 (6 bases). This CDR3 is built from 13 residues. In germline, CDR1 is MNHEY, CDR2 SVGAGI. The V gene lost 0 bases and the J gene lost 11 bases, with 10 bases spanning the gap. CDR3 loop: CASSYSTGGKLFF. For the CDR3, the DNA is TGTGCCAGCAGTTACTCGACAGGTGGTAAACTGTTTTTT.

The chain couples TRBV27 to TRBJ1-1; perhaps TRBD1 as D (6 bases). V was shortened by 6 bases and J by 7 bases, with 12 bases between the two germline ends. Germline V lookup: CDR1 MNHEY, CDR2 SMNVEV (reference sequence). This CDR3 comprises 12 residues. As DNA, the CDR3 is TGTGCCAGCAGCCCCGGGGGGCTTGAAGCTTTCTTT. Residues: CASSPGGLEAFF.

This clone has a handful of counts. The V gene is TRBV28, the J gene TRBJ1-1; TRBD1 agrees at 7 bases. Per germline, CDR1 MDHEN and CDR2 SYDVKM. The junction had 8 bases not matched to a gene; V was cut back by 5 bases and J by 8 bases. This CDR3 spans 13 amino acids. The CDR3 here is CASSMGQQIEAFF. The CDR3 bases are TGTGCCAGCAGTATGGGACAGCAAATAGAAGCTTTCTTT.

The chain is built from TRBV18 and TRBJ1-2, with D maybe TRBD1 (6 bases). V was trimmed by 5 bases and J by 4 bases, leaving 11 bases between them. Looked up from germline, CDR1 is KGHSH and CDR2 is LQKENI. The CDR3 spans 13 residues. Here the CDR3 DNA reads TGTGCCAGCTCAGTGGACAGACGCTATGGCTACACCTTC. This codes for CASSVDRRYGYTF.

A single count supports this clone. The V gene is TRBV10-3, the J gene TRBJ2-5; TRBD2 matches at 10 bases. The CDR3 consists of 18 residues. Germline CDR1 and CDR2: ENHRY and SYGVKD. V was clipped by 0 bases and J by 3 bases; unmatched bases: 10. CDR3 sequence reads: CAISESWLAGEGKETQYF. The DNA for the CDR3 is TGTGCCATCAGTGAGTCGTGGCTAGCGGGAGAAGGTAAAGAGACCCAGTACTTC.

The rearrangement uses TRBV6-6 and TRBJ2-2, with 8 bases identical to TRBD1. The V gene's germline CDR1 is MNHNY and CDR2 SVGAGI (reference sequence). The CDR3 runs 14 residues. The J segment lost 4 bases and the V segment lost 7 bases, leaving 5 bases of the junction unmatched. CDR3 bases: TGTGCCAGCATGGACAGGGTCGGCACCGGGGAGCTGTTTTTT. It is translated as CASMDRVGTGELFF.

This clone has only one observation. The V and J genes are TRBV18 and TRBJ1-2; possibly TRBD1 for D (5 bases). This CDR3 has 15 residues. Trimming removed 3 bases from V and 4 bases from J, with 15 bases in between. The germline CDR1 and CDR2 sequences are KGHSH and LQKENI. The CDR3 here is CASSPQGGSGYGYTF. The CDR3 bases are TGTGCCAGCTCACCCCAGGGTGGGTCCGGCTATGGCTACACCTTC.

This chain links TRBV19 with TRBJ2-1; 8 bases are a match to TRBD2. V dropped 10 bases and J dropped 7; count of bases not matched to a gene: 9. CDR3 length equals 13 residues. Germline CDR1 is LNHDA and CDR2 is SQIVND (reference sequence). The CDR3 nucleotides read TGTGCCACCGCAGCGGGAGTGGTGAATGAGCAGTTCTTC. Amino acid sequence: CATAAGVVNEQFF.

This chain links TRBV28 with TRBJ1-5; D ambiguous. V was trimmed by 7 bases and J by 4 bases, leaving 11 bases between them. CDR3 length equals 13 residues. Germline V gene sequence: CDR1 MDHEN, CDR2 SYDVKM. The CDR3 DNA sequence: TGTGCCAGCACCCCCGGCAGGAATCAGCCCCAGCATTTT. Translated: CASTPGRNQPQHF.

The chain couples TRBV29-1 to TRBJ1-2; D is undetermined. V was shortened by 3 bases and J by 4 bases, with 9 bases between the two germline ends. CDR1 is SQVTM and CDR2 is ANQGSEA in the germline V gene. This CDR3 is built from 12 residues. The CDR3 DNA is TGCAGCGTTGACAGACTCATCTATGGCTACACCTTC. It translates to CSVDRLIYGYTF.

The chain employs TRBV28 and TRBJ2-5; D gene uncertain. V dropped 2 bases and J dropped 0 bases, with 4 bases sitting between them. Per the germline V gene, CDR1 is MDHEN and CDR2 is SYDVKM. This CDR3 spans 13 amino acids. The CDR3 coding sequence is TGTGCCAGCAGTTTACTGTACCAAGAGACCCAGTACTTC. Translated, it gives CASSLLYQETQYF.

V gene TRBV5-6 combines with J gene TRBJ1-1, with D possibly TRBD1 on 5 matching bases. Germline values: CDR1 SGHDT, CDR2 YYEEEE. The CDR3 extends over 14 amino acids. V dropped 3 bases and J dropped 2 bases, with 11 bases sitting between them. The CDR3 DNA reads TGTGCCAGCAGCTCGCAGGGAAAAAACACTGAAGCTTTCTTT. This sequence encodes CASSSQGKNTEAFF.

With regard to this clone: One end of the junction is discordant with germline, which a read error may explain. This chain joins TRBV7-7 and TRBJ1-3, with 7 bases lining up with TRBD1. Germline V gene lookup returns CDR1 SSHAT and CDR2 FNYEAQ (reference sequence). The CDR3 loop spans 15 amino acids. CDR3 amino acids: CASSLGTDSGNTIYF. CDR3 coding DNA: TGTGCTAGCAGCTTAGGGACAGACTCTGGAAACACCATATATTTT.

This clone was detected only once. The J gene is TRBJ2-4, the V gene TRBV9; tentatively, D is TRBD1 (6 bases). The CDR3 is 12 amino acids. V lost 3 bases and J lost 7, with 8 bases in between. Germline loops: CDR1 SGDLS, CDR2 YYNGEE. The CDR3 sequence is CASSGDRNIQYF. Written as DNA, the CDR3 is TGTGCCAGCAGCGGAGACAGGAACATTCAGTACTTC.

The chain combines TRBV19 with TRBJ1-5; TRBD1 matches at 10 bases. The CDR3 runs 16 residues. Germline trimming cut 7 bases from V and 2 bases from J; bases unmatched to any gene: 8. Per germline, CDR1 LNHDA and CDR2 SQIVND (reference sequence). The CDR3 sequence: CASTLFGTGGNQPQHF. The CDR3 DNA follows: TGTGCCAGTACATTGTTCGGGACAGGGGGCAATCAGCCCCAGCATTTT. The complete variable domain, with remaining parts taken from reference TRBV19 and TRBJ1-5, reads DGGITQSPKYLFRKEGQNVTLSCEQNLNHDAMYWYRQDPGQGLRLIYYSQIVNDFQKGDIAEGYSVSREKKESFPLTVTSAQKNPTAFYLCASTLFGTGGNQPQHFGDGTRLSIL.

The V call is TRBV7-9, the J call TRBJ1-1, with 7 bases fitting TRBD1. The CDR3 extends over 13 amino acids. The germline CDR1 and CDR2 sequences are SEHNR and FQNEAQ (reference sequence). V shed 6 bases and J 5 bases; nucleotides not matched to a gene: 6. The CDR3 region has the DNA TGTGCCAGCAGTTTGACAGGGACGACTGAAGCTTTCTTT. It specifies CASSLTGTTEAFF. The whole variable domain, filled in from reference TRBV7-9 and TRBJ1-1, reads DTGVSQNPRHKITKRGQNVTFRCDPISEHNRLYWYRQTLGQGPEFLTYFQNEAQLEKSRLLSDRFSAERPKGSFSTLEIQRTEQGDSAMYLCASSLTGTTEAFFGQGTRLTVV.

This clone showed up just once. This chain links TRBV6-4 with TRBJ1-2; 9 bases are shared with TRBD1. Germline V lookup: CDR1 MRHNA, CDR2 SNTAGT. CDR3 length: 14 amino acids. V shed 10 bases and J 3 bases; nucleotides not matched to a gene: 9. The CDR3 sequence is CATRPGQGDYGYTF. The CDR3 DNA is TGTGCCACCCGACCGGGACAGGGTGACTATGGCTACACCTTC.

The rearrangement links TRBV28 to TRBJ1-3; D is perhaps TRBD1 (5 bases). CDR1 is MDHEN, CDR2 SYDVKM, per germline. This CDR3 has 15 amino acids. Trimming took 7 bases from V and 4 from J, leaving 17 bases between them. The CDR3 nucleotides are TGTGCCAGCATCGGGGCCGGGAGGAGAGGAAACACCATATATTTT. It codes for CASIGAGRRGNTIYF.

The V gene is TRBV27, the J gene TRBJ2-2; TRBD1 matches at 9 bases. The CDR3 has 18 residues. The germline CDR1 and CDR2 sequences are MNHEY and SMNVEV (reference sequence). After removal of 5 bases from V and 5 bases from J, the junction contained 15 bases not matched to a gene. CDR3 region: CASSLEISHRGPTGELFF. CDR3 nucleotide sequence: TGTGCCAGCAGTCTAGAGATTTCCCACAGGGGGCCTACCGGGGAGCTGTTTTTT.

The V call is TRBV7-9, the J call TRBJ2-2, with TRBD2 matching 8 bases. The CDR3 is 17 residues long. Germline V lookup: CDR1 SEHNR, CDR2 FQNEAQ (reference sequence). Losses at the gene ends were 2 bases for V and 5 bases for J; bases not matched to a gene: 10. CDR3 coding DNA: TGTGCCAGCAGCTTATGGGCGGGAGCGGGAGATACCGGGGAGCTGTTTTTT. This encodes CASSLWAGAGDTGELFF.